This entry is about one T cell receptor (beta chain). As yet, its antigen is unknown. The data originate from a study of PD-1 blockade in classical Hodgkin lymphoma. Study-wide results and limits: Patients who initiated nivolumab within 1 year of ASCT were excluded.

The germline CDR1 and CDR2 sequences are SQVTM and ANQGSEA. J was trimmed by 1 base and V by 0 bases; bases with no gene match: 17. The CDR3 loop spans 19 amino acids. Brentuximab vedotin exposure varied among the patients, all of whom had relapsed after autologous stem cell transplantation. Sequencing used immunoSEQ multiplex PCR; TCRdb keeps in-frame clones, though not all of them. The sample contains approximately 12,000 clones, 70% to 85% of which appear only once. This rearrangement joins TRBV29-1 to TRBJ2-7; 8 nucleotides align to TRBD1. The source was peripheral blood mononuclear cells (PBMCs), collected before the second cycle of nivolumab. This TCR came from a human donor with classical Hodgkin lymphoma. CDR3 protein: CSVEDRSGGTHVSSYEQYF. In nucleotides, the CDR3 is TGCAGCGTTGAAGATCGGTCAGGGGGCACCCACGTTAGTTCCTACGAGCAGTACTTC.